One sample yielded the 10 T cell receptor beta chains listed below, sequenced in a study of T cell responses to AZD1222 COVID-19 vaccine. TCRdb's copy holds only in-frame clones and misses some; the assay was immunoSEQ multiplex PCR. The data contain 140,000 to 150,000 clones, nearly 95% of them singletons. The starting material was peripheral blood, obtained on day 0 of AZD1222 vaccination. The receptors derive from an adult in good health.

The DNA of the CDR3 is TGTGCCAGCAGCTCACTCGGGACAGGGGTTCACGAAAAACTGTTTTTT. Its translation: CASSSLGTGVHEKLFF. The J gene is TRBJ1-4, the V gene TRBV7-6, with 10 bases identical to TRBD1. J lost 8 bases, V lost 4 bases, and 10 bases had no gene match. This CDR3 contains 16 residues. Germline assignment: CDR1 SGHVS and CDR2 FNYEAQ.

This clone was detected a few times. The gene calls are TRBV19 and TRBJ2-1, with TRBD2 matching over 8 bases. Germline lookup yields CDR1 LNHDA and CDR2 SQIVND (reference sequence). The CDR3 has 15 residues. With V trimmed by 5 bases and J by 3 bases, 6 bases remained unmatched. The DNA of the CDR3 is TGTGCCAGTAGTGAGTCGGGAGGGATCTACAATGAGCAGTTCTTC. Its protein product is CASSESGGIYNEQFF. Full variable domain (rest looked up from reference TRBV19 and TRBJ2-1): DGGITQSPKYLFRKEGQNVTLSCEQNLNHDAMYWYRQDPGQGLRLIYYSQIVNDFQKGDIAEGYSVSREKKESFPLTVTSAQKNPTAFYLCASSESGGIYNEQFFGPGTRLTVL.

The chain recombines TRBV14 with TRBJ2-7, with D possibly TRBD1 on 6 matching bases. The CDR3 runs 15 residues. With 5 bases removed from V and 0 bases from J, the gap between germline ends came to 14 bases. CDR1 is SGHDN, CDR2 FVKESK, per germline. This CDR3 is CASSETTGSSYEQYF. Written as DNA, the CDR3 is TGTGCCAGCAGCGAGACGACAGGAAGCTCCTACGAGCAGTACTTC.

The chain employs TRBV25-1 and TRBJ2-1, with a tentative D call TRBD2 (6 bases). The germline gives CDR1 MGHDK, CDR2 SYGVNS. The CDR3 is 15 residues long. Trimming pared 4 bases from V and 6 bases from J, leaving 16 bases between. CDR3: CASSGRLVGLNEQFF. CDR3 sequence (DNA): TGTGCCAGCAGTGGCAGACTAGTGGGTCTCAATGAGCAGTTCTTC.

This CDR3 reads CASSKEDHTDTQYF. The CDR3 DNA follows: TGTGCCAGCAGCAAAGAGGACCACACAGATACGCAGTATTTT. The chain couples TRBV9 to TRBJ2-3; D not certain. Trimming left V 4 bases short and J 2 bases short, with 11 bases between. The CDR3 covers 14 residues. In germline, CDR1 is SGDLS, CDR2 YYNGEE.

The chain couples TRBV5-1 to TRBJ1-6, with no clear D. This CDR3 region has 14 residues. V dropped 4 bases and J dropped 4 bases, with 9 bases sitting between them. CDR1 and CDR2 (germline): SGHRS, YFSETQ. DNA of the CDR3: TGCGCCAGCAGCCTACAGACATATAATTCACCCCTCCACTTT. As protein: CASSLQTYNSPLHF. Filled out from reference TRBV5-1 and TRBJ1-6, the complete variable domain reads KAGVTQTPRYLIKTRGQQVTLSCSPISGHRSVSWYQQTPGQGLQFLFEYFSETQRNKGNFPGRFSGRQFSNSRSEMNVSTLELGDSALYLCASSLQTYNSPLHFGNGTRLTVT.

The J gene is TRBJ1-3, the V gene TRBV3-1 (or the pseudogene TRBV3-2); D is unresolved. Deletions cut 1 base from V and 4 bases from J, with 11 bases between. The CDR3 consists of 15 residues. Germline V gene lookup returns CDR1 LGHDT and CDR2 YNNKEL (reference sequence). The CDR3 spells CASSQGPGVGNTIYF. DNA of the CDR3: TGTGCCAGCAGCCAAGGACCCGGGGTAGGAAACACCATATATTTT.

The chain has TRBV11-2 and TRBJ2-3; 8 bases align to TRBD2. The V segment lost 4 bases and the J segment 1 base; nucleotides outside the gene matches: 1. This CDR3 contains 14 residues. CDR1 and CDR2 from the germline V gene are SGHAT and FQNNGV. CDR3 sequence (DNA): TGTGCCAGCAGCTCGGGACTAGGCACAGATACGCAGTATTTT. Encoded protein: CASSSGLGTDTQYF.

V and J are TRBV19 and TRBJ2-1, with TRBD2 matching 9 bases. The trim removed 7 bases at V and 3 bases at J, leaving 10 bases unmatched. This CDR3 has 16 residues. The germline V gene has CDR1 LNHDA and CDR2 SQIVND (reference sequence). CDR3 loop: CASKRGTSGFYNEQFF. In DNA, the CDR3 is TGTGCCAGTAAGAGGGGAACTAGCGGGTTCTACAATGAGCAGTTCTTC.

The chain joins TRBV5-4 to TRBJ1-1, with TRBD1 matching over 7 bases. Trimming took 3 bases from V and 4 from J; bases not matched to a gene: 9. CDR3 length equals 15 residues. Germline-derived CDR1 and CDR2 are SGHNT and YYREEE (reference sequence). The CDR3: CASSSPRPGGTEAFF. For the CDR3, the DNA is TGTGCCAGCAGCTCCCCCCGCCCAGGGGGCACTGAAGCTTTCTTT.